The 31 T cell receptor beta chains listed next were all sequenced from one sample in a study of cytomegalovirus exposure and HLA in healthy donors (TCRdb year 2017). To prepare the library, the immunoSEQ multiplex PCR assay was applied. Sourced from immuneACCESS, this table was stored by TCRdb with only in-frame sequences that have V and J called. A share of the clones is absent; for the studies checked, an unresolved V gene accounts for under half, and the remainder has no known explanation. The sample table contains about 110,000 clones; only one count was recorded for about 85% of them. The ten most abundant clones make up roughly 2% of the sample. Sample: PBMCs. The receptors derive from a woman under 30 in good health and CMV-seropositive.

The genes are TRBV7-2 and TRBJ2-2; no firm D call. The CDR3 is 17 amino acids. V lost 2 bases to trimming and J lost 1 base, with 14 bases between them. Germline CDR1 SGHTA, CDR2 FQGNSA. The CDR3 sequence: CASSLWRRSMNTGELFF. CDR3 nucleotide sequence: TGTGCCAGCAGCTTATGGAGACGCAGCATGAACACCGGGGAGCTGTTTTTT. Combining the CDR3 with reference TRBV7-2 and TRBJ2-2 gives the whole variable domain GAGVSQSPSNKVTEKGKDVELRCDPISGHTALYWYRQSLGQGLEFLIYFQGNSAPDKSGLPSDRFSAERTGGSVSTLTIQRTQQEDSAVYLCASSLWRRSMNTGELFFGEGSRLTVL.

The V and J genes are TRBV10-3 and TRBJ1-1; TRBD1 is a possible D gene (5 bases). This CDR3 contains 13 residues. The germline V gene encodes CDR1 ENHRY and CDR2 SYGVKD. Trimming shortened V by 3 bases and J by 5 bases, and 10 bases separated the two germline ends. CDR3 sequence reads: CAISDRVLTEAFF. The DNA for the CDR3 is TGTGCCATCAGTGACAGGGTCCTGACTGAAGCTTTCTTT.

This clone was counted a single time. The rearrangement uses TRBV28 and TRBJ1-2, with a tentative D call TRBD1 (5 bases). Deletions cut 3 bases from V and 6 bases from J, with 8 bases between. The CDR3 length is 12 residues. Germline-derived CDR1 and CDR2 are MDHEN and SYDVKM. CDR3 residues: CASSFGADGYTF. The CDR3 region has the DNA TGTGCCAGCAGTTTTGGGGCGGATGGCTACACCTTC.

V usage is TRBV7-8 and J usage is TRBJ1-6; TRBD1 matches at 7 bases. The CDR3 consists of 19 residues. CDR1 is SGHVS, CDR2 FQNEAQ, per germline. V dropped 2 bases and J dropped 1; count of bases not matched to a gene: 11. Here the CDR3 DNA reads TGTGCCAGCAGCTTAATTGTAGGGGGCGCGATATCCTATAATTCACCCCTCCACTTT. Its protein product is CASSLIVGGAISYNSPLHF.

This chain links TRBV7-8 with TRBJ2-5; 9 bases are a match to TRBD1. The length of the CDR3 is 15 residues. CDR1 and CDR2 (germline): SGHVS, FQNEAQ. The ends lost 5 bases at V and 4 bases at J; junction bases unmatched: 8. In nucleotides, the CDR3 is TGTGCCAGCAGCGCTTACAGGGGGCGCGCAGAGACCCAGTACTTC. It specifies CASSAYRGRAETQYF.

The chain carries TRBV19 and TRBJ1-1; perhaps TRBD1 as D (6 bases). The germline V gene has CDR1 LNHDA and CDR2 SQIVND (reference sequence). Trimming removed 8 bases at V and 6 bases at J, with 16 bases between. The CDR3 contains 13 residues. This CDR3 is CASWDTPSAEAFF. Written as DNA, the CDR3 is TGTGCCAGTTGGGACACCCCGAGCGCTGAAGCTTTCTTT.

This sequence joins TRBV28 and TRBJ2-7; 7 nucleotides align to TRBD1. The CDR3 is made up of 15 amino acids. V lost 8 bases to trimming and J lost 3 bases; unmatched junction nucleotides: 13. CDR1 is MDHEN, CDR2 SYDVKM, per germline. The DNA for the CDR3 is TGTGCCAGCCGGGTACCACAGGGGTTGGGCTACGAGCAGTACTTC. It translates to CASRVPQGLGYEQYF. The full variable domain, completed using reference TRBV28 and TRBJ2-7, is DVKVTQSSRYLVKRTGEKVFLECVQDMDHENMFWYRQDPGLGLRLIYFSYDVKMKEKGDIPEGYSVSREKKERFSLILESASTNQTSMYLCASRVPQGLGYEQYFGPGTRLTVT.

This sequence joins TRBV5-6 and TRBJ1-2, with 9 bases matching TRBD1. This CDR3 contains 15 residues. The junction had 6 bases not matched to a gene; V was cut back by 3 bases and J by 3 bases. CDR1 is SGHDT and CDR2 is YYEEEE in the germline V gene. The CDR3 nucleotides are TGTGCCAGCAGCTCAACAGGGGGCGCTGACTATGGCTACACCTTC. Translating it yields CASSSTGGADYGYTF.

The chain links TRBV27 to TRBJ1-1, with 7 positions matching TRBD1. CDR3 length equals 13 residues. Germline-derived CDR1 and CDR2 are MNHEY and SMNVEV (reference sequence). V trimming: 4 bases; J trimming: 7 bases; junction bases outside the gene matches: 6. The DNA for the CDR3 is TGTGCCAGCAGTTCCCAGGACAGGCTTGAAGCTTTCTTT. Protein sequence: CASSSQDRLEAFF.

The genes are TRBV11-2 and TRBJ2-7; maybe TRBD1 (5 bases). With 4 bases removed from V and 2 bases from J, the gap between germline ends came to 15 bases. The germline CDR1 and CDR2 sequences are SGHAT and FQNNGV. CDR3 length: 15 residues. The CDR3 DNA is TGTGCCAGCAGCTCCTTAATGGGGCCTACCTACGAGCAGTACTTC. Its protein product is CASSSLMGPTYEQYF. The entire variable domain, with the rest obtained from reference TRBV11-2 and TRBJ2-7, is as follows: EAGVAQSPRYKIIEKRQSVAFWCNPISGHATLYWYQQILGQGPKLLIQFQNNGVVDDSQLPKDRFSAERLKGVDSTLKIQPAKLEDSAVYLCASSSLMGPTYEQYFGPGTRLTVT.

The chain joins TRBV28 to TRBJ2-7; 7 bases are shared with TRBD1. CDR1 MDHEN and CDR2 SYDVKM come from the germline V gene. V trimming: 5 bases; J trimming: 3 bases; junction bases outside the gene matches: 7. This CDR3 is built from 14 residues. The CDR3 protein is CASSVGTALYEQYV. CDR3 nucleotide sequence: TGTGCCAGCAGTGTCGGGACAGCCCTCTACGAGCAGTACGTC.

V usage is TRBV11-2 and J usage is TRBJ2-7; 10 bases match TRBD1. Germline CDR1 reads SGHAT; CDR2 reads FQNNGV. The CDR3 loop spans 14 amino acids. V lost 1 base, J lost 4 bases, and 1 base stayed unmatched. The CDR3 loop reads CASSLAGQGYEQYF. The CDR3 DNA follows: TGTGCCAGCAGCTTAGCGGGACAGGGGTACGAGCAGTACTTC.

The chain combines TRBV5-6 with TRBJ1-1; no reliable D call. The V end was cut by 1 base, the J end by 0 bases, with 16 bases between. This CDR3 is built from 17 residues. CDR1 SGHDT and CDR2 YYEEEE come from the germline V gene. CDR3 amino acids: CASSLIGGEWMNTEAFF. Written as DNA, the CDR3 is TGTGCCAGCAGCTTGATCGGCGGGGAATGGATGAACACTGAAGCTTTCTTT.

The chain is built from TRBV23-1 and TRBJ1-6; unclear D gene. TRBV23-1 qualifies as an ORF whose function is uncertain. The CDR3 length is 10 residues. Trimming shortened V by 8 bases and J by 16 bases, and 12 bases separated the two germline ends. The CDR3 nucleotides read TGCGCCAGCGAGTCAGGTGGTCTCCACTTT. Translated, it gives CASESGGLHF.

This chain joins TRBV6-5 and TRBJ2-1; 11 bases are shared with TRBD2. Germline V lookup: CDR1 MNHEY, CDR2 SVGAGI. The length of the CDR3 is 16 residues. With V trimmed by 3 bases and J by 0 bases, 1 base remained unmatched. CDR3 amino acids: CASSYGLAGSYNEQFF. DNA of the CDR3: TGTGCCAGCAGTTATGGACTAGCGGGCTCCTACAATGAGCAGTTCTTC.

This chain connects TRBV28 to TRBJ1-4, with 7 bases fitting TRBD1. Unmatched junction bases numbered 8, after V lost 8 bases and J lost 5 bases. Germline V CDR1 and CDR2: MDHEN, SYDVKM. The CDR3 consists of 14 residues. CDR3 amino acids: CASGHRGENEKLFF. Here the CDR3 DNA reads TGTGCCAGCGGCCACAGGGGTGAGAATGAAAAACTGTTTTTT. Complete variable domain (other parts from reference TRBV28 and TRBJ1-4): DVKVTQSSRYLVKRTGEKVFLECVQDMDHENMFWYRQDPGLGLRLIYFSYDVKMKEKGDIPEGYSVSREKKERFSLILESASTNQTSMYLCASGHRGENEKLFFGSGTQLSVL.

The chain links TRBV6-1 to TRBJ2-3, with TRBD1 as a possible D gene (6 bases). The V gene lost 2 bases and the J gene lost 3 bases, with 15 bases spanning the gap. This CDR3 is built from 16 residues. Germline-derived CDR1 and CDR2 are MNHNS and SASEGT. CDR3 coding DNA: TGTGCCAGCAGTGAAAAGTCAGGGGATGGGACAGATACGCAGTATTTT. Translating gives CASSEKSGDGTDTQYF.

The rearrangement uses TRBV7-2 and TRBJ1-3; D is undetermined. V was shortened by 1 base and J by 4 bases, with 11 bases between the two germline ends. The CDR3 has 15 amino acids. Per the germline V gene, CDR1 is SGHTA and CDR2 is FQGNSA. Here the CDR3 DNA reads TGTGCCAGCAGCTTAGTTTCAGGTGGGGGAAACACCATATATTTT. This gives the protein CASSLVSGGGNTIYF.

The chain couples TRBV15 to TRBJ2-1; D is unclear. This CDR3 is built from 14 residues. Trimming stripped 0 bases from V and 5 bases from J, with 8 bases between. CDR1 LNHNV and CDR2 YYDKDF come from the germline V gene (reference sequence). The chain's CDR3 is CATSRDWQNNEQFF. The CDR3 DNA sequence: TGTGCCACCAGCAGAGATTGGCAGAACAATGAGCAGTTCTTC.

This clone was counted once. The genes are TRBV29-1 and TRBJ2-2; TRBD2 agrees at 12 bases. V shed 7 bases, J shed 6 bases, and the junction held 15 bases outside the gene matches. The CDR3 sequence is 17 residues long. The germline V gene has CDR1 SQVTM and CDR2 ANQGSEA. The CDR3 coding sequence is TGCAGCGCAATTAAGACTAGCGGGGGCCACCGGGCCGGGGAGCTGTTTTTT. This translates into CSAIKTSGGHRAGELFF.

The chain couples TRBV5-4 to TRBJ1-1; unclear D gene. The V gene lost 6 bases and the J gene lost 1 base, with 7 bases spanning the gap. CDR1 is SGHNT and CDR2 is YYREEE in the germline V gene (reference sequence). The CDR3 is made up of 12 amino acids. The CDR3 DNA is TGTGCCAGCATGTCAGGGAACACTGAAGCTTTCTTT. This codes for CASMSGNTEAFF.

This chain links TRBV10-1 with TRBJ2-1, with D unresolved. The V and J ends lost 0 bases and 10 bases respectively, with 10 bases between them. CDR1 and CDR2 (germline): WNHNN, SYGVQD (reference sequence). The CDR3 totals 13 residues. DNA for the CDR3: TGCGCCAGCAGTGAGTCGATTAGTGTGGAGCAGTTCTTC. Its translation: CASSESISVEQFF.

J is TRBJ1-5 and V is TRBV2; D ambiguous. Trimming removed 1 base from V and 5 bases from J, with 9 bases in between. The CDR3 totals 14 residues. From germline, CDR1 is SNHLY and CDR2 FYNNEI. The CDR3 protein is CASSEGSGYQPQHF. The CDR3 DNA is TGTGCCAGCAGTGAAGGTTCGGGGTATCAGCCCCAGCATTTT. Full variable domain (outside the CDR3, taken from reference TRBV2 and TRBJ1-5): EPEVTQTPSHQVTQMGQEVILRCVPISNHLYFYWYRQILGQKVEFLVSFYNNEISEKSEIFDDQFSVERPDGSNFTLKIRSTKLEDSAMYFCASSEGSGYQPQHFGDGTRLSIL.

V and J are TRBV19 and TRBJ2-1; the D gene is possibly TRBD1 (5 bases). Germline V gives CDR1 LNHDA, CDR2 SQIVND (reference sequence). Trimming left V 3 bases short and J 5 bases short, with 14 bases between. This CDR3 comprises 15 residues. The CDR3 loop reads CASSIGLGRDNEQFF. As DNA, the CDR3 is TGTGCCAGTAGTATCGGCCTGGGCAGGGACAATGAGCAGTTCTTC.

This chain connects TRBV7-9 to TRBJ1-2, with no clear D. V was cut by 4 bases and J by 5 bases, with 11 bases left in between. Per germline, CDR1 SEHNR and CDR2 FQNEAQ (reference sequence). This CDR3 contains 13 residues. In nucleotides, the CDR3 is TGTGCCAGCAGCTCCAGAGGAGGGTATGGCTACACCTTC. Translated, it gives CASSSRGGYGYTF.

CDR3 protein: CASSEMVSGDPDTQYF. In DNA, the CDR3 is TGCGCCAGCAGTGAGATGGTTAGCGGGGACCCAGATACGCAGTATTTT. V and J are TRBV10-1 and TRBJ2-3; the match to TRBD2 covers 8 bases. Trimming removed 2 bases from V and 4 bases from J; junction bases left unmatched: 8. This CDR3 is built from 16 residues. Germline-derived CDR1 and CDR2 are WNHNN and SYGVQD (reference sequence).

CDR3 residues: CASSRTRGLEGYTF. CDR3 nucleotide sequence: TGTGCCAGCAGTAGAACCAGGGGGCTAGAGGGCTACACCTTC. V is TRBV7-2 and J is TRBJ1-2; 8 bases match TRBD1. There are 14 residues in the CDR3. The V and J ends lost 6 bases and 8 bases, in that order; junction bases with no gene match: 11. The germline V gene has CDR1 SGHTA and CDR2 FQGNSA.

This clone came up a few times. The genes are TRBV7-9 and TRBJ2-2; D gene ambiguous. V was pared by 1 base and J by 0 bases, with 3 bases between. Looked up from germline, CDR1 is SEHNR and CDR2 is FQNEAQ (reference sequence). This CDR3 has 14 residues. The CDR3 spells CASSLVANTGELFF. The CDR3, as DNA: TGTGCCAGCAGCTTAGTAGCGAACACCGGGGAGCTGTTTTTT.

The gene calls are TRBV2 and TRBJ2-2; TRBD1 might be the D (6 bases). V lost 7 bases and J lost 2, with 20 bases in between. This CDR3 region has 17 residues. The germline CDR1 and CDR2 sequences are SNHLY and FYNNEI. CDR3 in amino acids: CASKGSPGHLNTGELFF. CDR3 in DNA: TGTGCCAGCAAGGGCTCACCGGGACACCTAAACACCGGGGAGCTGTTTTTT. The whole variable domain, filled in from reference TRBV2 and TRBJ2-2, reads EPEVTQTPSHQVTQMGQEVILRCVPISNHLYFYWYRQILGQKVEFLVSFYNNEISEKSEIFDDQFSVERPDGSNFTLKIRSTKLEDSAMYFCASKGSPGHLNTGELFFGEGSRLTVL.

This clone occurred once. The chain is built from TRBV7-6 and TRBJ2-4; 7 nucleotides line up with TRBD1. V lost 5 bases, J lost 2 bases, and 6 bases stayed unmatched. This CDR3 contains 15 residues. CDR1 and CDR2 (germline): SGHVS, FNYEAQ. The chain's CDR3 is CASSRLTGTKNIQYF. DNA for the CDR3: TGTGCCAGCAGCCGACTGACAGGGACCAAAAACATTCAGTACTTC.

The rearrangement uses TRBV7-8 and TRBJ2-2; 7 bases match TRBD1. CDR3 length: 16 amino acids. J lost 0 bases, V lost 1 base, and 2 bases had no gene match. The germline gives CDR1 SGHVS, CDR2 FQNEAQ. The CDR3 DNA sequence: TGTGCCAGCAGCTTAGAGAGGGGGCCGAACACCGGGGAGCTGTTTTTT. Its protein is CASSLERGPNTGELFF. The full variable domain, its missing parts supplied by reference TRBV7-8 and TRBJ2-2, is GAGVSQSPRYKVAKRGQDVALRCDPISGHVSLFWYQQALGQGPEFLTYFQNEAQLDKSGLPSDRFFAERPEGSVSTLKIQRTQQEDSAVYLCASSLERGPNTGELFFGEGSRLTVL.